The 27 T cell receptor beta chains below come from one sample, sequenced in a study of blood T cell repertoires in COVID-19. Profiled with immunoSEQ multiplex PCR; TCRdb holds only in-frame clones, not every one. The data show about 250,000 clones, with around nine tenths seen just once and about 1.7% held by the top ten. Sequenced material: peripheral blood. The origin of the receptors is a woman aged 55 to 70 who had recovered from COVID-19.

This chain uses TRBV10-3 with TRBJ2-2; 11 bases are shared with TRBD1. The CDR3 spans 15 residues. Germline values: CDR1 ENHRY, CDR2 SYGVKD. V lost 2 bases and J lost 6; bases outside the gene matches: 2. CDR3 region: CAISEPGQGAGELFF. CDR3 coding DNA: TGTGCCATCAGTGAGCCGGGACAGGGGGCCGGGGAGCTGTTTTTT.

In its sample, this clone was seen a few times. J is TRBJ2-7 and V is TRBV7-2; TRBD2 is a possible D gene (5 bases). CDR1 and CDR2 (germline): SGHTA, FQGNSA. The length of the CDR3 is 14 residues. V shed 5 bases and J shed 2 bases, with 13 bases lying between them. The CDR3 DNA is TGTGCCAGCAGCGGGTCGGTCGGGGCCTACGAGCAGTACTTC. Protein: CASSGSVGAYEQYF. Using reference TRBV7-2 and TRBJ2-7 for the parts outside the CDR3, the full variable domain is GAGVSQSPSNKVTEKGKDVELRCDPISGHTALYWYRQSLGQGLEFLIYFQGNSAPDKSGLPSDRFSAERTGGSVSTLTIQRTQQEDSAVYLCASSGSVGAYEQYFGPGTRLTVT.

V usage is TRBV7-2 and J usage is TRBJ2-1, with TRBD1 as a possible D gene (5 bases). Trimming took 5 bases from V and 6 from J, leaving 8 bases between them. In germline, CDR1 is SGHTA, CDR2 FQGNSA. This CDR3 is built from 12 residues. The CDR3, as DNA: TGTGCCAGCAGCCGGACATTCAATGAGCAGTTCTTC. Its protein is CASSRTFNEQFF.

The chain employs TRBV5-4 and TRBJ2-5; D call uncertain. V dropped 2 bases and J dropped 0 bases, with 5 bases sitting between them. The CDR3 sequence is 13 residues long. Germline CDR1 and CDR2: SGHNT and YYREEE (reference sequence). As DNA, the CDR3 is TGTGCCAGCAGCTTTTGGCACCAAGAGACCCAGTACTTC. Translation: CASSFWHQETQYF.

The chain links TRBV18 to TRBJ1-5, with D uncertain. V lost 5 bases, J lost 1 base, and 9 bases lay in between. Germline loops: CDR1 KGHSH, CDR2 LQKENI. The CDR3 is made up of 14 amino acids. In nucleotides, the CDR3 is TGTGCCAGCTCAACCTGGGCAAGCAATCAGCCCCAGCATTTT. It specifies CASSTWASNQPQHF.

This chain joins TRBV5-4 and TRBJ2-5; D gene ambiguous. The CDR3 is made up of 13 amino acids. Trimming pared 7 bases from V and 4 bases from J, leaving 14 bases between. Germline V lookup: CDR1 SGHNT, CDR2 YYREEE (reference sequence). The CDR3 reads CASGRDIGETQYF. The CDR3 coding sequence is TGTGCCAGCGGCCGAGACATTGGAGAGACCCAGTACTTC.

The rearrangement joins TRBV28 to TRBJ2-5; 7 bases match TRBD1. Trimming cost V 4 bases and J 2 bases; bases outside gene matches: 4. The CDR3 spans 14 residues. Germline assignment: CDR1 MDHEN and CDR2 SYDVKM. CDR3 residues: CASSSGTVQETQYF. The CDR3 region has the DNA TGTGCCAGCAGTTCCGGGACAGTTCAAGAGACCCAGTACTTC. Combining the CDR3 with reference TRBV28 and TRBJ2-5 gives the whole variable domain DVKVTQSSRYLVKRTGEKVFLECVQDMDHENMFWYRQDPGLGLRLIYFSYDVKMKEKGDIPEGYSVSREKKERFSLILESASTNQTSMYLCASSSGTVQETQYFGPGTRLLVL.

For the CDR3, the DNA is TGTGCCAGCAGTTACGAGGGGACAGGAAATGAAAAACTGTTTTTT. It encodes CASSYEGTGNEKLFF. The chain joins TRBV6-6 to TRBJ1-4, with 8 bases that match TRBD1. This CDR3 comprises 15 residues. Unmatched junction bases numbered 4, after V lost 2 bases and J lost 5 bases. CDR1 is MNHNY, CDR2 SVGAGI, per germline (reference sequence).

The chain links TRBV9 to TRBJ2-3; TRBD2 might be the D (5 bases). Trimming took off 6 bases at V and 3 bases at J, with 11 bases between the two ends. From germline, CDR1 is SGDLS and CDR2 YYNGEE. This CDR3 contains 13 residues. In nucleotides, the CDR3 is TGTGCCAGCAACCGGGTAGCGACAGATACGCAGTATTTT. It yields the protein CASNRVATDTQYF. The full variable domain, rest sourced from reference TRBV9 and TRBJ2-3, is DSGVTQTPKHLITATGQRVTLRCSPRSGDLSVYWYQQSLDQGLQFLIQYYNGEERAKGNILERFSAQQFPDLHSELNLSSLELGDSALYFCASNRVATDTQYFGPGTRLTVL.

The chain links TRBV2 to TRBJ2-5; 10 nucleotides align to TRBD1. The CDR3 loop spans 14 amino acids. In germline, CDR1 is SNHLY, CDR2 FYNNEI. With 6 bases clipped from V and 5 bases from J, the junction kept 6 bases outside the gene matches. CDR3 sequence reads: CASSRDRGGETQYF. DNA of the CDR3: TGTGCCAGCAGCCGGGACAGGGGAGGGGAGACCCAGTACTTC.

The CDR3 DNA follows: TGTGCCAGCAGCCTGACACGGGACTACGAGCAGTACTTC. Translated: CASSLTRDYEQYF. The chain carries TRBV12-3 or TRBV12-4 and TRBJ2-7; weak D call: TRBD2 (5 bases). This CDR3 is 13 amino acids long. V dropped 6 bases and J dropped 3 bases, with 12 bases sitting between them.

V usage is TRBV7-3 and J usage is TRBJ1-2; D uncertain. The CDR3 sequence is 14 residues long. CDR1 and CDR2 (germline): SGHTA, FQGTGA. The V and J ends lost 0 bases and 2 bases respectively, with 7 bases between them. The CDR3 sequence: CASSLTVANYGYTF. Written as DNA, the CDR3 is TGTGCCAGCAGCTTAACCGTAGCCAACTATGGCTACACCTTC.

DNA of the CDR3: TGTGCCAGCAGCCTTTCTGGGGGGAACTCTGGAAACACCATATATTTT. This translates into CASSLSGGNSGNTIYF. This sequence joins TRBV7-3 and TRBJ1-3; D possibly corresponds to TRBD1 (5 bases). The V end was cut by 5 bases, the J end by 0 bases, with 14 bases between. Germline CDR1 and CDR2: SGHTA and FQGTGA. This CDR3 comprises 16 residues.

This clone was seen a single time. V is TRBV5-5 and J is TRBJ2-2; D is ambiguous. V was trimmed by 9 bases and J by 3 bases, leaving 15 bases between them. CDR1 and CDR2 from the germline V gene are SGHKS and YYEKEE (reference sequence). The CDR3 covers 14 residues. CDR3 sequence reads: CANNELIYTGELFF. CDR3 DNA: TGTGCCAATAACGAGCTAATTTACACCGGGGAGCTGTTTTTT.

Only one count was recorded for this clone. This chain uses TRBV12-2 with TRBJ2-3; TRBD1 is taken as the D call from the table, unchecked against the DNA. TRBV12-2 corresponds to a pseudogene. CDR3 length equals 16 residues. CDR3 protein: CASRFGTGPPTDTQYF. The CDR3 coding sequence is TGTGCAAGTCGCTTCGGGACAGGGCCCCCCACAGATACGCAGTATTTT.

The chain joins TRBV11-1 to TRBJ1-1, with TRBD1 matching 7 bases. Germline trimming cut 3 bases from V and 0 bases from J; bases unmatched to any gene: 4. The germline gives CDR1 SGHAT, CDR2 FQDESV (reference sequence). CDR3 length equals 15 residues. The DNA for the CDR3 is TGTGCCAGCAGCTTTCGGACAGGCCTGAACACTGAAGCTTTCTTT. Its translation: CASSFRTGLNTEAFF. The complete variable domain, with remaining parts taken from reference TRBV11-1 and TRBJ1-1, reads EAEVAQSPRYKITEKSQAVAFWCDPISGHATLYWYRQILGQGPELLVQFQDESVVDDSQLPKDRFSAERLKGVDSTLKIQPAELGDSAMYLCASSFRTGLNTEAFFGQGTRLTVV.

This chain uses TRBV2 with TRBJ2-7, with D possibly TRBD2 on 5 matching bases. CDR1 SNHLY and CDR2 FYNNEI come from the germline V gene. The CDR3 contains 15 residues. V was trimmed by 5 bases and J by 3 bases, leaving 17 bases between them. The CDR3 region is CASSPGPTRGYEQYF. The CDR3 bases are TGTGCCAGCAGTCCCGGGCCAACACGGGGCTACGAGCAGTACTTC.

The table lists this clone with many counts. The J gene is TRBJ2-1, the V gene TRBV12-3 or TRBV12-4; tentatively, D is TRBD2 (7 bases). The CDR3 covers 11 residues. Between the trimmed V and J ends, which lost 3 bases and 14 bases, there was a span of 11 bases. CDR3: CASSFSGGKFF. The CDR3 bases are TGTGCCAGCAGTTTTTCGGGGGGCAAGTTCTTC.

The chain uses TRBV6-1 and TRBJ1-4; 8 nucleotides match TRBD1. CDR1 is MNHNS and CDR2 is SASEGT in the germline V gene. The CDR3 runs 23 residues. With 2 bases clipped from V and 2 bases from J, the junction kept 25 bases outside the gene matches. CDR3 protein: CASSEPLFGFASPGGRTNEKLFF. CDR3 nucleotides: TGTGCCAGCAGTGAACCACTATTCGGCTTTGCATCCCCAGGGGGCAGGACTAATGAAAAACTGTTTTTT.

The chain has TRBV12-3 or TRBV12-4 and TRBJ2-1, with a weak D call TRBD2 (5 bases). V lost 2 bases and J lost 3, with 5 bases in between. The CDR3 totals 13 residues. CDR3 residues: CASSLSGYNEQFF. CDR3 DNA sequence: TGTGCCAGCAGTTTAAGCGGCTACAATGAGCAGTTCTTC.

This rearrangement joins TRBV11-2 to TRBJ1-6; the D is unclear. Germline V gene sequence: CDR1 SGHAT, CDR2 FQNNGV. This CDR3 spans 13 amino acids. Trimming took 4 bases from V and 10 from J, leaving 11 bases between them. CDR3 region: CASSSPGKSPLHF. CDR3 nucleotide sequence: TGTGCCAGCAGCTCACCGGGTAAATCACCCCTCCACTTT.

This chain connects TRBV27 to TRBJ2-2; 8 nucleotides agree with TRBD1. Per the germline V gene, CDR1 is MNHEY and CDR2 is SMNVEV (reference sequence). There are 16 residues in the CDR3. Trimming removed 5 bases from V and 5 bases from J; junction bases left unmatched: 10. DNA for the CDR3: TGTGCCAGCAGTCCCCCCAGGGGGCTAGGAACCGGGGAGCTGTTTTTT. Translated: CASSPPRGLGTGELFF.

The chain links TRBV6-1 to TRBJ2-7; D is possibly TRBD2 (6 bases). The CDR3 extends over 14 amino acids. V was trimmed by 2 bases and J by 2 bases, leaving 10 bases between them. Per germline, CDR1 MNHNS and CDR2 SASEGT. CDR3 sequence reads: CASSEWGVPYEQYF. The CDR3 DNA sequence: TGTGCCAGCAGTGAATGGGGGGTCCCCTACGAGCAGTACTTC.

The CDR3 nucleotides read TGTGCCAGCAGCGGCTACACAGGGACTAACTATGGCTACACCTTC. Residues: CASSGYTGTNYGYTF. The chain is built from TRBV9 and TRBJ1-2; maybe TRBD1 (6 bases). Trimming left V 3 bases short and J 0 bases short, with 12 bases between. Per germline, CDR1 SGDLS and CDR2 YYNGEE. This CDR3 has 15 residues.

The V call is TRBV6-6, the J call TRBJ1-2; D may be TRBD1 (5 bases). The CDR3 has 15 residues. From germline, CDR1 is MNHNY and CDR2 SVGAGI (reference sequence). V was clipped by 8 bases and J by 2 bases, with 18 bases between them. As DNA, the CDR3 is TGTGCCAGCGGAAGTGGAGGGACTAGAAACTATGGCTACACCTTC. Translation gives CASGSGGTRNYGYTF.

The genes are TRBV10-3 and TRBJ1-1; D is uncertain. The germline V gene has CDR1 ENHRY and CDR2 SYGVKD. The CDR3 contains 14 residues. With 4 bases removed from V and 1 base from J, the gap between germline ends came to 10 bases. Here the CDR3 DNA reads TGTGCCATCAGTGGGGAAGGAGGGAACACTGAAGCTTTCTTT. Amino acid sequence: CAISGEGGNTEAFF.

The V and J genes are TRBV10-3 and TRBJ2-1; the match to TRBD2 covers 11 bases. This CDR3 spans 15 amino acids. Germline V gives CDR1 ENHRY, CDR2 SYGVKD. V dropped 4 bases and J dropped 3; count of bases not matched to a gene: 2. Here the CDR3 reads CAISGLAGGYNEQFF. For the CDR3, the DNA is TGTGCCATCAGTGGGCTAGCGGGGGGCTACAATGAGCAGTTCTTC.